The T cell receptor beta chain under discussion was sequenced for a study of control samples from healthy donors and cancer patients. The CDR3 is 13 residues long. Germline V gene lookup returns CDR1 LNHDA and CDR2 SQIVND (reference sequence). V lost 3 bases to trimming and J lost 5 bases, with 10 bases between them. Produced via immunoSEQ multiplex PCR; TCRdb's table is partial and in-frame only. The top ten hold around a tenth of the sample, which has 65,000 to 85,000 clones, under 90% seen once. The sample taken for sequencing was PBMCs. This clonotype originated in a woman aged 50 to 60 with colorectal cancer. The V and J genes are TRBV19 and TRBJ2-5; possible D gene TRBD2, 5 bases. CDR3 DNA: TGTGCCAGTAGTATCCCGCGAGGGGAGACCCAGTACTTC. It is translated as CASSIPRGETQYF. The full variable domain, with the rest looked up from reference TRBV19 and TRBJ2-5, is DGGITQSPKYLFRKEGQNVTLSCEQNLNHDAMYWYRQDPGQGLRLIYYSQIVNDFQKGDIAEGYSVSREKKESFPLTVTSAQKNPTAFYLCASSIPRGETQYFGPGTRLLVL.